The 16 T cell receptor beta chains presented below share a single source sample, sequenced in a study of T-cell reconstitution after alpha-beta-depleted transplantation in children. The library targeted TCRbeta and was prepared with unique molecular identifiers. Each CDR3 protein gets one entry after TCRdb re-called the PCR reads with MiXCR. The data hold approximately 490,000 distinct CDR3 sequences, with approximately 13% observed a single time. Sample: PBMCs from the stem cell graft donor, taken from the stem cell graft. The receptors shown here come from a human donor who donated a stem cell graft to a child with combined immunodeficiency.

This clonotype was found many times. This chain uses TRBV7-6 with TRBJ2-7; 10 positions agree with TRBD1. There are 15 residues in the CDR3. The J segment lost 2 bases and the V segment lost 1 base, leaving 2 bases of the junction unmatched. CDR1 is SGHVS, CDR2 FNYEAQ, per germline. The CDR3 loop reads CASSLGQGAPYEQYF. The CDR3 nucleotides are TGTGCCAGCAGCTTAGGACAGGGGGCACCCTACGAGCAGTACTTC.

The chain combines TRBV7-2 with TRBJ2-7; 10 bases match TRBD2. The CDR3 consists of 15 residues. Germline V gene data show CDR1 as SGHTA and CDR2 as FQGNSA. J was trimmed by 1 base and V by 4 bases; bases with no gene match: 4. The CDR3 region has the DNA TGTGCCAGCAGCTCCGGGACTAGCGTGTCCTACGAGCAGTACTTC. It encodes CASSSGTSVSYEQYF. Variable domain in full (rest from reference TRBV7-2 and TRBJ2-7): GAGVSQSPSNKVTEKGKDVELRCDPISGHTALYWYRQSLGQGLEFLIYFQGNSAPDKSGLPSDRFSAERTGGSVSTLTIQRTQQEDSAVYLCASSSGTSVSYEQYFGPGTRLTVT.

In this sample, this clonotype turned up a few times. The J gene is TRBJ2-1, the V gene TRBV12-3 or TRBV12-4; D is possibly TRBD2 (5 bases). The CDR3 sequence is 14 residues long. V was cut by 0 bases and J by 7 bases, with 10 bases left in between. The CDR3 DNA follows: TGTGCCAGCAGTTTAGCGAGAGGGCGAAATGAGCAGTTCTTC. This encodes CASSLARGRNEQFF.

This clonotype was counted ten times or more. The rearrangement joins TRBV24-1 to TRBJ1-1; TRBD1 matches 7 bases. The CDR3 covers 14 residues. Germline V gene data show CDR1 as KGHDR and CDR2 as SFDVKD. The trim removed 2 bases at V and 3 bases at J, leaving 2 bases unmatched. CDR3 residues: CATSDSGGHTEAFF. CDR3 DNA: TGTGCCACCAGTGATTCAGGGGGACACACTGAAGCTTTCTTT.

The CDR3 coding sequence is TGTGCCATCAGTGACGCAGGGAACTCCTACAATGAGCAGTTCTTC. Translated: CAISDAGNSYNEQFF. V is TRBV10-3 and J is TRBJ2-1, with TRBD1 as a possible D gene (5 bases). CDR3 length: 15 amino acids. Germline assignment: CDR1 ENHRY and CDR2 SYGVKD. V was clipped by 3 bases and J by 0 bases, with 9 bases between them.

There are a few counts of this clonotype. This chain links TRBV10-3 with TRBJ2-2; 7 bases line up with TRBD1. CDR3 length equals 13 residues. The V gene end was trimmed by 10 bases and the J gene end by 4 bases; junction bases not matched to a gene: 6. Per the germline V gene, CDR1 is ENHRY and CDR2 is SYGVKD. The CDR3 loop is CATRTGITGELFF. The CDR3 region has the DNA TGTGCCACCAGGACAGGAATCACCGGGGAGCTGTTTTTT.

This clonotype appeared many times. A read error may account for a junction end that differs from germline. The chain joins TRBV5-1 to TRBJ1-2; TRBD1 matches 7 bases. This CDR3 comprises 14 residues. Germline V gives CDR1 SGHRS, CDR2 YFSETQ. The CDR3 DNA reads TGTGCCAGCAGTTTGGGACAGTTAAACTATGGCTACACCTTC. Translating it yields CASSLGQLNYGYTF.

This clonotype was found a few times. The chain employs TRBV4-3 and TRBJ2-5, with D perhaps assigned TRBD1 or TRBD2 (5 bases each). V was pared by 1 base and J by 3 bases, with 6 bases between. The CDR3 consists of 13 residues. The germline CDR1 and CDR2 sequences are LGHNA and YSLEER. This chain's CDR3 is CASSQGGEETQYF. Written as DNA, the CDR3 is TGCGCCAGCAGCCAAGGAGGGGAAGAGACCCAGTACTTC.

This clonotype was seen a few times. In nucleotides, the CDR3 is TGCGCCAGCACCCCAGATATCGAAGAGACCCAGTACTTC. This codes for CASTPDIEETQYF. The chain links TRBV5-1 to TRBJ2-5; D not certain. CDR3 size: 13 residues. Germline CDR1 and CDR2: SGHRS and YFSETQ. Trimming removed 6 bases from V and 3 bases from J, with 12 bases in between.

The chain carries TRBV6-6 and TRBJ2-7; D not certain. Between the trimmed V and J ends, which lost 7 bases and 2 bases, there was a span of 9 bases. Germline lookup yields CDR1 MNHNY and CDR2 SVGAGI (reference sequence). This CDR3 comprises 12 residues. CDR3 sequence: CASMAATYEQYF. The CDR3, as DNA: TGTGCCAGCATGGCAGCTACCTACGAGCAGTACTTC.

J is TRBJ1-2 and V is TRBV29-1; D gene uncertain. V gave up 1 base and J gave up 1 base, with 13 bases separating them. This CDR3 is 15 amino acids long. The V gene's germline CDR1 is SQVTM and CDR2 ANQGSEA. The CDR3 spells CSVEGEAGVNYGYTF. As DNA, the CDR3 is TGCAGCGTTGAAGGGGAAGCGGGAGTTAACTATGGCTACACCTTC. The full variable domain, with the rest looked up from reference TRBV29-1 and TRBJ1-2, is SAVISQKPSRDICQRGTSLTIQCQVDSQVTMMFWYRQQPGQSLTLIATANQGSEATYESGFVIDKFPISRPNLTFSTLTVSNMSPEDSSIYLCSVEGEAGVNYGYTFGSGTRLTVV.

This clonotype has at least ten counts. The chain carries TRBV13 and TRBJ1-2; 7 bases match TRBD1. This CDR3 has 14 residues. J was trimmed by 8 bases and V by 1 base; bases with no gene match: 7. Germline V gene sequence: CDR1 PRHDT, CDR2 FYEKMQ (reference sequence). The CDR3 DNA follows: TGTGCCAGCAGCTTAGTAAACAGGGGATACGGCTACACCTTC. Translation gives CASSLVNRGYGYTF.

This clonotype appeared many times. The rearrangement joins TRBV6-5 to TRBJ2-7; possible D gene TRBD1, 7 bases. Trimming pared 6 bases from V and 4 bases from J, leaving 19 bases between. The CDR3 spans 15 residues. CDR1 is MNHEY, CDR2 SVGAGI, per germline. CDR3 region: CASSQEGANPYEQYF. CDR3 bases: TGTGCCAGCAGCCAGGAGGGGGCCAACCCATACGAGCAGTACTTC.

Note on this clonotype: One junction end disagrees with the germline gene, perhaps due to a read error. The rearrangement uses TRBV2 and TRBJ2-3, with 14 positions matching TRBD2. Germline lookup yields CDR1 SNHLY and CDR2 FYNNEI. The CDR3 runs 18 residues. CDR3 protein: CAISLKTSGGAGADTQYF. The CDR3 nucleotides are TGTGCCATCAGTTTAAAGACTAGCGGGGGGGCAGGGGCAGATACGCAGTATTTT.

This clonotype was seen ten or more times. The CDR3 DNA is TGTGCCAGCAGTGTTCAGGGAGGGAGAAGCAATCAGCCCCAGCATTTT. This gives the protein CASSVQGGRSNQPQHF. The chain links TRBV2 to TRBJ1-5, with D tentatively TRBD1 (5 bases). The CDR3 has 16 amino acids. With 4 bases removed from V and 1 base from J, the gap between germline ends came to 14 bases. Germline V gives CDR1 SNHLY, CDR2 FYNNEI. Full variable domain (rest looked up from reference TRBV2 and TRBJ1-5): EPEVTQTPSHQVTQMGQEVILRCVPISNHLYFYWYRQILGQKVEFLVSFYNNEISEKSEIFDDQFSVERPDGSNFTLKIRSTKLEDSAMYFCASSVQGGRSNQPQHFGDGTRLSIL.

This clonotype was seen ten or more times. The chain links TRBV20-1 to TRBJ2-7; weak D call: TRBD1 (6 bases). Deletions cut 3 bases from V and 5 bases from J, with 8 bases between. Looked up from germline, CDR1 is DFQATT and CDR2 is SNEGSKA (reference sequence). This CDR3 has 11 amino acids. DNA for the CDR3: TGCAGTGCTAGTGACAGGCACGAGCAGTACTTC. This gives the protein CSASDRHEQYF.